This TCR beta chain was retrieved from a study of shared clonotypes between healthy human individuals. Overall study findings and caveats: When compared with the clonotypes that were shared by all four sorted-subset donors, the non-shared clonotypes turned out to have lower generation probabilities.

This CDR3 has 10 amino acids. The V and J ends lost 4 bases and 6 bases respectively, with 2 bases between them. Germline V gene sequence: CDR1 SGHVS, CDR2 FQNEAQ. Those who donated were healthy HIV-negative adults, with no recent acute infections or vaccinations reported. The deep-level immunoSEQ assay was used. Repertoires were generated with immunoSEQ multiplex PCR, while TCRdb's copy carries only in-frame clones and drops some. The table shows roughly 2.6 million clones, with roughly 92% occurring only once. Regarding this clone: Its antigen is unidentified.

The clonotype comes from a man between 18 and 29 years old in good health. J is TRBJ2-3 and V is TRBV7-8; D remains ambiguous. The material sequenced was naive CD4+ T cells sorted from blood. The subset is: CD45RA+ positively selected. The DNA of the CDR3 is TGTGCCAGCAGCTCCGATACGCAGTATTTT. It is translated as CASSSDTQYF.